Sequencing of this T cell receptor beta chain was carried out in a study of T-cell reconstitution after alpha-beta-depleted transplantation in children. It was with unique molecular identifiers that the TCRbeta library was prepared. TCRdb itself ran the PCR reads through MiXCR, one entry per CDR3 protein. The sample contains about 610,000 distinct CDR3 sequences, approximately 10% of which appear only once. The CDR3 runs to 13 residues. V was trimmed by 1 base and J by 5 bases, leaving 8 bases between them. CDR1 is LGHNA and CDR2 is YSLEER in the germline V gene. The sample consisted of PBMCs from the stem cell graft donor, taken from the stem cell graft. The source of this sequence is a human donor who donated a stem cell graft to a child with acute myeloid leukemia. The rearrangement joins TRBV4-3 to TRBJ1-1, with D uncertain. The CDR3 loop is CASSQVSRTEAFF. In nucleotides, the CDR3 is TGCGCCAGCAGCCAAGTGTCGAGAACTGAAGCTTTCTTT.